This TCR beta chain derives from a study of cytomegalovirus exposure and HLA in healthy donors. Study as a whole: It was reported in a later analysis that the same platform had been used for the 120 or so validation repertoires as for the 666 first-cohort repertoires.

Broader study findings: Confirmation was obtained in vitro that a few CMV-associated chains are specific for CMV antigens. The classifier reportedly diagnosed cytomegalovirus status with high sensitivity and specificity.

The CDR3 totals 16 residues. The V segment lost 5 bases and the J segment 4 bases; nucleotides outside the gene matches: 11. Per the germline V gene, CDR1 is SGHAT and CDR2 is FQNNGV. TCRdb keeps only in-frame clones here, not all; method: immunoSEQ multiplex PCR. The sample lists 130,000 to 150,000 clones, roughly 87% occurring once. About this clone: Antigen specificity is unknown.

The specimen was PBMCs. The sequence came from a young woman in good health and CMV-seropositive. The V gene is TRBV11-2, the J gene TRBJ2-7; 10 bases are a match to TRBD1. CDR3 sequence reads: CASSPGGGQGIYEQYF. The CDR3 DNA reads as TGTGCCAGCAGCCCTGGGGGGGGACAGGGGATTTACGAGCAGTACTTC.